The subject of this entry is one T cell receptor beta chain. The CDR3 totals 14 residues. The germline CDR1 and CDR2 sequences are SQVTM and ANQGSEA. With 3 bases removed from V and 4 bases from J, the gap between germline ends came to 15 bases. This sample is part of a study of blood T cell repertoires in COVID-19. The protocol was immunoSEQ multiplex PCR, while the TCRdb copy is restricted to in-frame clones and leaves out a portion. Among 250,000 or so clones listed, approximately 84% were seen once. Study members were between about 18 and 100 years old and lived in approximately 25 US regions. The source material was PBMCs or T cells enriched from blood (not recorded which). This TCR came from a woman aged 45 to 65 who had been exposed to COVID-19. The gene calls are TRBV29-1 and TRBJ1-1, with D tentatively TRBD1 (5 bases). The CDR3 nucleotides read TGCAGCGTTGATTCCCAGGGTAGAAGCACTGAAGCTTTCTTT. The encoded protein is CSVDSQGRSTEAFF.